This TCR beta chain was found in a study of cytotoxic CD8 clonotypes in ibrutinib-treated CLL. Study details: Patient counts were over 9 relapsed/refractory, over 14 treatment-naive and 17 to 18 IGHV unmutated. Study outcomes and limitations: An increase in clonality occurred at ibrutinib response, followed by a return toward baseline at progression. Clonality at baseline surpassed age-matched healthy donors and tracked circulating CD8+ T-cell counts. Public clonotypes (which were uncommon) either contracted or remained stable on treatment.

A remark on this clone: Its antigen is still unknown.

Clones were read by immunoSEQ multiplex PCR, and TCRdb kept only the in-frame ones, dropping some. This table has about 300,000 clones, under 70% appearing once. The V segment lost 3 bases and the J segment 4 bases; nucleotides outside the gene matches: 6. The CDR3 length is 15 residues. CDR1 and CDR2 (germline): SGHVS, FQNEAQ. The sequencing here drew on PBMCs, taken after 36 months of ibrutinib treatment. The sequence derives from a human donor with chronic lymphocytic leukemia. The chain couples TRBV7-8 to TRBJ2-1, with 7 bases aligning to TRBD2. The CDR3 nucleotides read TGTGCCAGCAGCTTTCGAGCGGGGAAATACAATGAGCAGTTCTTC. Its translation is CASSFRAGKYNEQFF.